The 17 T cell receptor beta chains below come from one sample, sequenced in a study of T cells in Graves' hyperthyroidism and ophthalmopathy. There were TCR beta CDR3 regions amplified from RNA transcripts. Researchers ran a first-round RT-PCR on the TCR CDR3 using the HTBI primer set. TCRdb independently ran MiXCR on the multiplex PCR reads; one entry per CDR3 protein. The sample lists about 400,000 distinct CDR3 sequences; less than 20% were seen once. Sequenced material: blood. The receptors here all came from a woman aged 18-29 years with Graves' hyperthyroidism.

This clonotype showed up just a few times. This chain uses TRBV7-3 with TRBJ1-2; TRBD1 matches at 9 bases. V shed 5 bases and J 1 base; nucleotides not matched to a gene: 5. Germline CDR1 reads SGHTA; CDR2 reads FQGTGA. The length of the CDR3 is 15 residues. Here the CDR3 reads CASSDTGGLNYGYTF. CDR3 bases: TGTGCCAGCAGCGATACAGGGGGCCTTAACTATGGCTACACCTTC.

This clonotype was seen at least ten times. The CDR3 reads CASSQEWRADTQYF. For the CDR3, the DNA is TGTGCCAGCAGCCAAGAATGGCGGGCAGATACGCAGTATTTT. The chain carries TRBV3-1 and TRBJ2-3; tentative D call: TRBD2 (5 bases). V was clipped by 0 bases and J by 4 bases, with 8 bases between them. CDR1 is LGHDT, CDR2 YNNKEL, per germline (reference sequence). There are 14 residues in the CDR3.

This clonotype has only a few counts. A much larger clone sits a single nucleotide away, making a read error possible. V usage is TRBV3-1 and J usage is TRBJ1-2, with 7 positions matching TRBD1. The CDR3 sequence is 13 residues long. Germline values: CDR1 LGHDT, CDR2 YNNKEL (reference sequence). After removal of 4 bases from V and 6 bases from J, the junction contained 5 bases not matched to a gene. The DNA of the CDR3 is TGTGCCAGCAGCCTCGTGACAGGGAATGGCTACACCTTC. Translation: CASSLVTGNGYTF.

In nucleotides, the CDR3 is TGTGCCAGCACCCCCGGGACTAGCGGGAGTTTCGCCAAAAACATTCAGTACTTC. Protein product: CASTPGTSGSFAKNIQYF. V is TRBV6-1 and J is TRBJ2-4; 14 positions match TRBD2. The CDR3 loop spans 18 amino acids. Per the germline V gene, CDR1 is MNHNS and CDR2 is SASEGT. J lost 1 base, V lost 7 bases, and 9 bases had no gene match.

In its sample, this clonotype was seen many times. The chain has TRBV2 and TRBJ1-4; a possible D gene is TRBD1 (5 bases). Germline-derived CDR1 and CDR2 are SNHLY and FYNNEI. The CDR3 has 11 amino acids. V gave up 6 bases and J gave up 8 bases, with 7 bases separating them. The CDR3 nucleotides are TGTGCCAGCAGGGGGGACGAAAAACTGTTTTTT. Its protein is CASRGDEKLFF.

This chain connects TRBV12-3 or TRBV12-4 to TRBJ1-6, with a possible D match to TRBD1 (5 bases). V was pared by 6 bases and J by 11 bases, with 35 bases between. This CDR3 spans 20 amino acids. The DNA for the CDR3 is TGTGCCAGCAGCTTATTTGAGATCCTGGGGGGACCTCAAAGGAATCCACCCCTCCACTTT. Translated: CASSLFEILGGPQRNPPLHF.

This clonotype has only a few counts. The chain links TRBV25-1 to TRBJ2-1, with a tentative D call TRBD1 (5 bases). The ends were cut back, 0 bases at V and 12 bases at J, with 21 bases in the middle. Germline V gene lookup returns CDR1 MGHDK and CDR2 SYGVNS. The CDR3 has 16 residues. CDR3 amino acids: CASSEYGTRGDSGQFF. Written as DNA, the CDR3 is TGTGCCAGCAGTGAATATGGTACCCGTGGCGACAGTGGGCAGTTCTTC.

The chain employs TRBV7-9 and TRBJ2-5; perhaps TRBD1 as D (5 bases). The CDR3 has 15 residues. V lost 6 bases and J 3 bases, leaving 17 bases between the germline ends. Germline V gives CDR1 SEHNR, CDR2 FQNEAQ (reference sequence). The CDR3 sequence: CASRVTGFQKETQYF. Here the CDR3 DNA reads TGTGCCAGCAGAGTCACAGGATTCCAAAAAGAGACCCAGTACTTC.

This clonotype was observed a handful of times. V gene TRBV29-1 combines with J gene TRBJ2-2; TRBD1 might be the D (5 bases). CDR3 size: 14 residues. Germline values: CDR1 SQVTM, CDR2 ANQGSEA. Trimming took off 3 bases at V and 3 bases at J, with 11 bases between the two ends. As DNA, the CDR3 is TGCAGCGTTGATGGGGCAGGTCACACCGGGGAGCTGTTTTTT. Translating gives CSVDGAGHTGELFF.

As regards this clonotype: A much larger clone sits a single nucleotide away, making a read error possible. The rearrangement uses TRBV12-3 or TRBV12-4 and TRBJ1-5, with 9 bases lining up with TRBD1. This CDR3 is 17 amino acids long. J lost 3 bases, V lost 7 bases, and 13 bases had no gene match. The CDR3 sequence is CASTPGRGQGFNQPQHF. CDR3 sequence (DNA): TGTGCCAGCACCCCTGGGCGCGGACAGGGGTTCAATCAGCCCCAGCATTTT.

This chain joins TRBV7-2 and TRBJ1-2, with 8 nucleotides matching TRBD1. The ends lost 5 bases at V and 8 bases at J; junction bases unmatched: 13. Per germline, CDR1 SGHTA and CDR2 FQGNSA. CDR3 length: 15 amino acids. CDR3 in amino acids: CASSPVRTGMRGYTF. In nucleotides, the CDR3 is TGTGCCAGCAGCCCCGTCCGGACAGGGATGCGAGGCTACACCTTC.

This clonotype was counted at least ten times. The chain is built from TRBV18 and TRBJ2-1, with TRBD2 matching 9 bases. Germline loops: CDR1 KGHSH, CDR2 LQKENI. V was pared by 0 bases and J by 1 base, with 4 bases of the junction left unmatched. The CDR3 sequence is 17 residues long. This CDR3 reads CASSPPSGGWSYNEQFF. The CDR3 nucleotides read TGTGCCAGCTCACCACCGAGCGGGGGGTGGTCCTACAATGAGCAGTTCTTC.

The chain combines TRBV27 with TRBJ2-7; the D gene is possibly TRBD2 (7 bases). CDR3 length: 15 residues. CDR1 MNHEY and CDR2 SMNVEV come from the germline V gene (reference sequence). Trimming left V 7 bases short and J 2 bases short, with 18 bases between. The CDR3 reads CASTLVGGGAYEQYF. DNA of the CDR3: TGTGCCAGCACTCTAGTAGGGGGGGGGGCCTACGAGCAGTACTTC.

About this clonotype: This sequence may be a read error, since a much larger clone differs from it by one base. This rearrangement joins TRBV3-1 to TRBJ1-6, with TRBD1 identical over 8 bases. The length of the CDR3 is 15 residues. Trimming removed 2 bases from V and 10 bases from J; junction bases left unmatched: 7. Germline lookup yields CDR1 LGHDT and CDR2 YNNKEL (reference sequence). The CDR3 bases are TGTGCCAGCAGCCAAAGAGCAGGGGGCAGCTCACCCCTCCACTTT. It translates to CASSQRAGGSSPLHF.

This clonotype was seen ten or more times. This rearrangement joins TRBV12-3 or TRBV12-4 to TRBJ1-4, with a weak D call TRBD1 (5 bases). This CDR3 region has 14 residues. V was clipped by 3 bases and J by 8 bases, with 13 bases between them. For the CDR3, the DNA is TGTGCCAGCAGTTTCGCAGGGAACAGGGAAAAACTGTTTTTT. Residues: CASSFAGNREKLFF.

In this sample, this clonotype turned up once. This rearrangement joins TRBV24-1 to TRBJ2-5; D possibly corresponds to TRBD1 (5 bases). This CDR3 spans 15 amino acids. With 4 bases removed from V and 3 bases from J, the gap between germline ends came to 14 bases. Germline CDR1 is KGHDR and CDR2 is SFDVKD. The CDR3 spells CATSDAAGKEETQYF. In DNA, the CDR3 is TGTGCCACCAGTGACGCGGCAGGGAAGGAAGAGACCCAGTACTTC.

This clonotype was found many times. This chain uses TRBV20-1 with TRBJ2-1, with 9 bases identical to TRBD2. With V trimmed by 2 bases and J by 3 bases, 5 bases remained unmatched. Germline CDR1 reads DFQATT; CDR2 reads SNEGSKA (reference sequence). The CDR3 is made up of 15 amino acids. CDR3: CSARLAGRGYNEQFF. DNA of the CDR3: TGCAGTGCTAGACTAGCGGGGAGGGGCTACAATGAGCAGTTCTTC.